This TCR beta chain was sequenced for a study of T cell responses to AZD1222 COVID-19 vaccine. The method was immunoSEQ multiplex PCR; TCRdb's version includes in-frame clones alone and lacks a portion of them. The sample comprises roughly 120,000 clones, more than 65% of which are singletons, and approximately 9.4% rests with the top ten. The CDR3 totals 14 residues. V was clipped by 7 bases and J by 5 bases, with 12 bases between them. Germline loops: CDR1 MNHNY, CDR2 SVGAGI (reference sequence). The sequencing here drew on peripheral blood, taken on day 0 of AZD1222 vaccination. The clonotype was recovered from an adult in good health. The chain has TRBV6-6 and TRBJ1-6, with D tentatively TRBD1 (5 bases). The CDR3 DNA follows: TGTGCCAGCACTCGGGACGGCAATAATTCACCCCTCCACTTT. Translating gives CASTRDGNNSPLHF.